This T cell receptor beta chain was documented in a study of cytomegalovirus exposure and HLA in healthy donors. Overall study: Approximately 190 million T cells yielded 100 million or so unique TCR beta sequences in earlier analysis. A preliminary data release comprised tens of millions of unique TCRs obtained from HLA-typed donors.

Germline assignment: CDR1 SGHVS and CDR2 FNYEAQ. V lost 5 bases, J lost 5 bases, and 7 bases stayed unmatched. The CDR3 runs to 15 residues. Details on this clone: Its target is not known.

General study results and limits: With later analysis, a missense DCLRE1C variant became linked to TCR beta V- and J-gene trimming. In a later analysis, TCR association rates varied by HLA locus: DRB1 most, HLA-C fewest.

PCR employed 60 Vbeta and 13 Jbeta primers. The method was immunoSEQ multiplex PCR; TCRdb's version includes in-frame clones alone and lacks a portion of them. The data hold about 130,000 clones, with around 70% observed a single time. This sequence was found in a male donor in good health and CMV-seronegative. The chain combines TRBV7-6 with TRBJ2-1; 9 nucleotides line up with TRBD2. Specimen: PBMCs. CDR3 sequence: CASSTIAGDHNEQFF. CDR3 in DNA: TGTGCCAGCAGCACAATAGCGGGAGATCACAATGAGCAGTTCTTC.